The 22 T cell receptor beta chains in this list originate from one sample, sequenced in a study of beta chain features in type 1 diabetes. The whole isolated RNA underwent reverse transcription, so sequencing captured expressed TCRB transcripts. Measured with immunoSEQ multiplex PCR; TCRdb has only the in-frame clones, and not every one. The sample consists of 200,000 to 300,000 clones, 68% of them appearing once. Sequenced material: naive CD4+ T cells from blood. These receptors originate from a man aged 25-40 years in good health.

The rearrangement uses TRBV30 and TRBJ1-6, with a tentative D call TRBD1 (6 bases). V lost 0 bases, J lost 11 bases, and 17 bases lay in between. CDR3 length: 15 residues. CDR1 is GTSNPN and CDR2 is SVGIG in the germline V gene (reference sequence). CDR3 sequence (DNA): TGTGCCTGGAGTGTACGGCAGGTTGGGACAACACCCCTCCACTTT. Encoded protein: CAWSVRQVGTTPLHF.

The chain is built from TRBV30 and TRBJ2-2, with 11 bases that match TRBD2. There are 15 residues in the CDR3. In germline, CDR1 is GTSNPN, CDR2 SVGIG (reference sequence). V dropped 1 base and J dropped 5; count of bases not matched to a gene: 3. The CDR3 region has the DNA TGTGCCTGGAGTGGGACTAGCGGGTCAACCGGGGAGCTGTTTTTT. It translates to CAWSGTSGSTGELFF.

This clone turned up a few times. The rearrangement uses TRBV30 and TRBJ2-1; tentatively, D is TRBD2 (6 bases). The CDR3 is made up of 12 amino acids. V was cut by 0 bases and J by 10 bases, with 10 bases left in between. Per germline, CDR1 GTSNPN and CDR2 SVGIG (reference sequence). The CDR3 sequence is CAWSVALAEQFF. CDR3 coding DNA: TGTGCCTGGAGTGTAGCTCTAGCGGAGCAGTTCTTC.

In this sample, this clone turned up a few times. The sample holds other DNA sequences that translate to the same CDR3. The genes are TRBV7-9 and TRBJ2-1; the D is unclear. The CDR3 runs 13 residues. Germline-derived CDR1 and CDR2 are SEHNR and FQNEAQ (reference sequence). Trimming cost V 1 base and J 3 bases, with 4 bases left between them. CDR3: CASSLGSYNEQFF. CDR3 DNA sequence: TGTGCCAGCAGCTTAGGGAGCTACAATGAGCAGTTCTTC. Looking up the rest from reference TRBV7-9 and TRBJ2-1 gives the full variable domain: DTGVSQNPRHKITKRGQNVTFRCDPISEHNRLYWYRQTLGQGPEFLTYFQNEAQLEKSRLLSDRFSAERPKGSFSTLEIQRTEQGDSAMYLCASSLGSYNEQFFGPGTRLTVL.

Concerning this clone itself: The same CDR3 arises from other DNA sequences in this sample as well. This rearrangement joins TRBV20-1 to TRBJ2-5, with D unclear. CDR1 is DFQATT, CDR2 SNEGSKA, per germline (reference sequence). Trimming shortened V by 6 bases and J by 5 bases, and 7 bases separated the two germline ends. The CDR3 totals 10 residues. CDR3 region: CSARSETQYF. Here the CDR3 DNA reads TGCAGTGCCAGATCGGAGACCCAGTACTTC.

This chain uses TRBV29-1 with TRBJ2-5; 7 nucleotides match TRBD1. The J call may be wrong; the DNA end is better matched by TRBJ2-7. From germline, CDR1 is SQVTM and CDR2 ANQGSEA. The CDR3 spans 12 residues. CDR3 DNA: TGCAGCTCCCGGGACAGCTCCTACGAGCAGTACTTC. Translating it yields CSSRDSSYEQYF.

This clone was seen a few times. The V gene is TRBV18, the J gene TRBJ2-1; D is possibly TRBD1 (5 bases). The V end lost 3 bases, the J end lost 2 bases, and 11 bases lay between the germline ends. The CDR3 length is 15 residues. The germline CDR1 and CDR2 sequences are KGHSH and LQKENI. DNA of the CDR3: TGTGCCAGCTCACCGGCAGGGTTCACCTACAATGAGCAGTTCTTC. Translated, it gives CASSPAGFTYNEQFF.

The chain recombines TRBV30 with TRBJ2-5; 10 bases line up with TRBD2. CDR3 size: 14 residues. Germline-derived CDR1 and CDR2 are GTSNPN and SVGIG (reference sequence). With 1 base clipped from V and 3 bases from J, the junction kept 2 bases outside the gene matches. For the CDR3, the DNA is TGTGCCTGGAGTGACGGACTAGCGGAAGAGACCCAGTACTTC. This gives the protein CAWSDGLAEETQYF. The variable domain in full, completed from reference TRBV30 and TRBJ2-5, reads SQTIHQWPATLVQPVGSPLSLECTVEGTSNPNLYWYRQAAGRGLQLLFYSVGIGQISSEVPQNLSASRPQDRQFILSSKKLLLSDSGFYLCAWSDGLAEETQYFGPGTRLLVL.

The J gene is TRBJ2-7, the V gene TRBV6-5; perhaps TRBD2 as D (6 bases). The germline gives CDR1 MNHEY, CDR2 SVGAGI. This CDR3 is 14 amino acids long. With 6 bases removed from V and 3 bases from J, the gap between germline ends came to 15 bases. CDR3 nucleotide sequence: TGTGCCAGCAGCTCCGGGACTCAGGTCTACGAGCAGTACTTC. Its protein product is CASSSGTQVYEQYF.

The chain carries TRBV9 and TRBJ2-1, with a weak D call TRBD2 (5 bases). V was cut by 0 bases and J by 0 bases, with 7 bases left in between. Looked up from germline, CDR1 is SGDLS and CDR2 is YYNGEE. There are 15 residues in the CDR3. CDR3 in amino acids: CASSVGRFSYNEQFF. DNA of the CDR3: TGTGCCAGCAGCGTAGGGAGGTTCTCCTACAATGAGCAGTTCTTC.

The V and J genes are TRBV7-9 and TRBJ2-1, with 8 bases that match TRBD2. There are 15 residues in the CDR3. V lost 1 base and J lost 7; bases outside the gene matches: 6. Germline CDR1 reads SEHNR; CDR2 reads FQNEAQ (reference sequence). CDR3 sequence (DNA): TGTGCCAGCAGCTTAGTTCCAGCGGGAGCGAATGAGCAGTTCTTC. Translated, it gives CASSLVPAGANEQFF.

DNA of the CDR3: TGCAGCGTTAATTTGGGATCCTGGGAGCAGTACTTC. Amino acid sequence: CSVNLGSWEQYF. This chain uses TRBV29-1 with TRBJ2-7, with D hard to call. V lost 5 bases and J 7 bases, leaving 15 bases between the germline ends. There are 12 residues in the CDR3. Germline V lookup: CDR1 SQVTM, CDR2 ANQGSEA.

The chain combines TRBV6-1 with TRBJ1-6; D not resolved. Between the trimmed V and J ends, which lost 11 bases and 7 bases, there was a span of 18 bases. Germline V CDR1 and CDR2: MNHNS, SASEGT. The CDR3 loop spans 14 amino acids. CDR3 protein: CAHRSLGENSPLHF. Here the CDR3 DNA reads TGTGCCCATCGAAGTTTGGGAGAAAATTCACCCCTCCACTTT.

The V gene is TRBV2, the J gene TRBJ2-1, with D possibly TRBD1 on 6 matching bases. Germline CDR1 and CDR2: SNHLY and FYNNEI. Trimming cost V 6 bases and J 8 bases, with 11 bases left between them. There are 12 residues in the CDR3. CDR3 amino acids: CASRGPGDEQFF. The CDR3 region has the DNA TGTGCCAGCAGAGGCCCAGGGGATGAGCAGTTCTTC. Drawing the rest from reference TRBV2 and TRBJ2-1, the complete variable domain is EPEVTQTPSHQVTQMGQEVILRCVPISNHLYFYWYRQILGQKVEFLVSFYNNEISEKSEIFDDQFSVERPDGSNFTLKIRSTKLEDSAMYFCASRGPGDEQFFGPGTRLTVL.

The gene calls are TRBV10-3 and TRBJ2-3, with D perhaps assigned TRBD1 or TRBD2 (5 bases each). V was shortened by 4 bases and J by 4 bases, with 12 bases between the two germline ends. This CDR3 is built from 14 residues. The germline gives CDR1 ENHRY, CDR2 SYGVKD. The CDR3 DNA reads TGTGCCATCAGTGCCGGGGCGAAGTCAGATACGCAGTATTTT. Encoded protein: CAISAGAKSDTQYF.

The J gene is TRBJ2-2, the V gene TRBV29-1; D remains ambiguous. Germline V lookup: CDR1 SQVTM, CDR2 ANQGSEA. V was clipped by 6 bases and J by 3 bases, with 11 bases between them. CDR3 length equals 13 residues. The CDR3 DNA reads as TGCAGCGTGACACATACCTACACCGGGGAGCTGTTTTTT. The encoded protein is CSVTHTYTGELFF.

This chain links TRBV5-4 with TRBJ2-7; TRBD1 matches at 7 bases. After removal of 0 bases from V and 1 base from J, the junction contained 4 bases not matched to a gene. Germline V lookup: CDR1 SGHNT, CDR2 YYREEE (reference sequence). The CDR3 loop spans 15 amino acids. Here the CDR3 reads CASSLDRGKSYEQYF. The CDR3 nucleotides read TGTGCCAGCAGCTTGGACAGGGGTAAATCCTACGAGCAGTACTTC.

The chain carries TRBV30 and TRBJ1-2, with D possibly TRBD1 on 6 matching bases. In germline, CDR1 is GTSNPN, CDR2 SVGIG (reference sequence). The CDR3 extends over 12 amino acids. V was trimmed by 8 bases and J by 4 bases, leaving 14 bases between them. CDR3 DNA sequence: TGTGCCAGCCCAGGGGTCCCCTATGGCTACACCTTC. This gives the protein CASPGVPYGYTF.

V and J are TRBV7-9 and TRBJ2-7; D is uncertain. The CDR3 contains 11 residues. Germline values: CDR1 SEHNR, CDR2 FQNEAQ (reference sequence). V gave up 5 bases and J gave up 2 bases, with 4 bases separating them. As DNA, the CDR3 is TGTGCCAGCAGCCCCGCCTACGAGCAGTACTTC. Its translation: CASSPAYEQYF. The full variable domain, with the rest looked up from reference TRBV7-9 and TRBJ2-7, is DTGVSQNPRHKITKRGQNVTFRCDPISEHNRLYWYRQTLGQGPEFLTYFQNEAQLEKSRLLSDRFSAERPKGSFSTLEIQRTEQGDSAMYLCASSPAYEQYFGPGTRLTVT.

This clone appeared a few times. The chain recombines TRBV2 with TRBJ2-1; 8 nucleotides match TRBD2. V lost 6 bases, J lost 7 bases, and 11 bases stayed unmatched. The length of the CDR3 is 15 residues. The germline V gene has CDR1 SNHLY and CDR2 FYNNEI. CDR3 coding DNA: TGTGCCAGCAGGATACAGCTAGCGGGCGATAATGAGCAGTTCTTC. This gives the protein CASRIQLAGDNEQFF.

V usage is TRBV29-1 and J usage is TRBJ2-3, with 8 bases lining up with TRBD2. Germline V CDR1 and CDR2: SQVTM, ANQGSEA. The junction had 6 bases not matched to a gene; V was cut back by 7 bases and J by 0 bases. The CDR3 runs to 14 residues. CDR3 DNA: TGCAGCGCCTCTAGCGGGTGGAGCACAGATACGCAGTATTTT. Translation gives CSASSGWSTDTQYF.

This clone showed up just a few times. CDR3 DNA sequence: TGTGCCAGCAGCTTAGAGGGCGGAGACTCTTCGGTCACCTTC. Protein: CASSLEGGDSSVTF. The chain links TRBV7-6 to TRBJ1-2; D not certain. Germline V gene lookup returns CDR1 SGHVS and CDR2 FNYEAQ. The CDR3 is 14 amino acids. The germline V and J ends were trimmed by 1 base and 13 bases, with 19 bases remaining between them.